A single sample gave rise to the 17 T cell receptor beta chains below, sequenced in a study of blood T cells in healthy people across ages. The second PCR ran roughly 7 to 11 cycles with a sample-barcoded 5' primer and J-beta primers. TCRdb re-called the 5' RACE reads through MiXCR, storing one row per CDR3 protein. Of about 1,400,000 distinct CDR3 sequences in the sample, approximately 59% were seen once. Sequencing was done on a sample of blood. The receptors come from a man younger than 35 in good health.

Only a few counts were recorded for this clonotype. J is TRBJ2-7 and V is TRBV27; no definite D call. Germline V lookup: CDR1 MNHEY, CDR2 SMNVEV (reference sequence). The CDR3 runs to 12 residues. V was clipped by 6 bases and J by 5 bases, with 11 bases between them. CDR3 loop: CASRRYSHEQYF. CDR3 DNA sequence: TGTGCCAGCAGGAGATATTCCCACGAGCAGTACTTC.

This clonotype showed up just a few times. The chain carries TRBV27 and TRBJ1-1; 9 bases map to TRBD1. The CDR3 length is 16 residues. The germline CDR1 and CDR2 sequences are MNHEY and SMNVEV (reference sequence). After removal of 5 bases from V and 0 bases from J, the junction contained 7 bases not matched to a gene. The CDR3 is CASSHTGGVLNTEAFF. The DNA for the CDR3 is TGTGCCAGCAGTCACACAGGGGGCGTACTGAACACTGAAGCTTTCTTT.

The chain links TRBV5-1 to TRBJ2-1; maybe TRBD1 (6 bases). The V gene's germline CDR1 is SGHRS and CDR2 YFSETQ. V lost 0 bases, J lost 4 bases, and 14 bases lay in between. The CDR3 consists of 16 residues. CDR3 DNA: TGCGCCAGCAGCTTGGAAACAGGGAAACAGTACAATGAGCAGTTCTTC. Protein: CASSLETGKQYNEQFF.

This clonotype has more than one count but fewer than ten. The chain links TRBV28 to TRBJ1-2; 7 bases match TRBD1. Germline trimming cut 6 bases from V and 8 bases from J; bases unmatched to any gene: 9. CDR1 and CDR2 from the germline V gene are MDHEN and SYDVKM. This CDR3 is 13 amino acids long. CDR3: CASSVTGFNGYTF. The DNA of the CDR3 is TGTGCCAGCAGCGTGACAGGGTTTAACGGCTACACCTTC.

This clonotype was picked up a small number of times. The chain employs TRBV20-1 and TRBJ2-7, with 7 bases matching TRBD1. V gave up 6 bases and J gave up 5 bases; unmatched junction bases: 7. The CDR3 has 12 residues. In germline, CDR1 is DFQATT, CDR2 SNEGSKA (reference sequence). CDR3 protein: CSAKGARDEQYF. The CDR3, as DNA: TGCAGTGCAAAGGGGGCTCGGGACGAGCAGTACTTC.

The chain carries TRBV20-1 and TRBJ2-7; perhaps D is TRBD1 or TRBD2 (6 bases each). CDR1 and CDR2 (germline): DFQATT, SNEGSKA (reference sequence). V was shortened by 1 base and J by 2 bases, with 15 bases between the two germline ends. This CDR3 contains 15 residues. The CDR3 nucleotides read TGCAGTGCTAGAGGGAGGGCAGGGGTTACCTACGAGCAGTACTTC. It translates to CSARGRAGVTYEQYF.

This clonotype was detected only once. This chain connects TRBV7-2 to TRBJ2-1, with D perhaps TRBD2 (6 bases). The CDR3 runs to 12 residues. Germline V CDR1 and CDR2: SGHTA, FQGNSA. V lost 2 bases to trimming and J lost 10 bases, with 9 bases between them. CDR3 residues: CASSLFSGEQFF. The CDR3 DNA follows: TGTGCCAGCAGCTTATTTAGCGGAGAGCAGTTCTTC. Supplemented by reference TRBV7-2 and TRBJ2-1, the full variable domain reads GAGVSQSPSNKVTEKGKDVELRCDPISGHTALYWYRQSLGQGLEFLIYFQGNSAPDKSGLPSDRFSAERTGGSVSTLTIQRTQQEDSAVYLCASSLFSGEQFFGPGTRLTVL.

The rearrangement uses TRBV7-2 and TRBJ2-7; possibly TRBD2 for D (6 bases). The CDR3 length is 13 residues. Germline V gene data show CDR1 as SGHTA and CDR2 as FQGNSA. V was cut by 8 bases and J by 2 bases, with 13 bases left in between. The CDR3 sequence: CASGRDPPYEQYF. CDR3 nucleotides: TGTGCCAGCGGGCGGGACCCGCCCTACGAGCAGTACTTC.

This clonotype was observed a handful of times. CDR3 DNA sequence: TGCAGCGGGACTAGCGGGACCAACTCCTACGAGCAGTACTTC. This encodes CSGTSGTNSYEQYF. This chain links TRBV29-1 with TRBJ2-7, with 12 positions matching TRBD2. This CDR3 has 14 amino acids. Germline CDR1 SQVTM, CDR2 ANQGSEA. The V and J ends lost 7 bases and 0 bases, in that order; junction bases with no gene match: 4.

The chain couples TRBV24-1 to TRBJ2-7; the match to TRBD2 covers 10 bases. The CDR3 contains 14 residues. Germline V gives CDR1 KGHDR, CDR2 SFDVKD. V was clipped by 3 bases and J by 10 bases; unmatched bases: 8. The CDR3 bases are TGTGCCACCAGTGATGTAGCGGGGGGAGAGACTCAGTACTTC. It codes for CATSDVAGGETQYF.

This clonotype was counted between two and nine times. The chain is built from TRBV5-1 and TRBJ2-1, with D tentatively TRBD1 or TRBD2 (5 bases each). Trimming cost V 1 base and J 7 bases, with 12 bases left between them. Germline CDR1 and CDR2: SGHRS and YFSETQ. This CDR3 is 14 amino acids long. CDR3 sequence (DNA): TGCGCCAGCAGCTTGACAGTTTGGGGGAATGAGCAGTTCTTC. Amino acids: CASSLTVWGNEQFF.

The V gene is TRBV7-9, the J gene TRBJ2-3; D gene ambiguous. The CDR3 has 13 amino acids. The V and J ends lost 6 bases and 4 bases respectively, with 11 bases between them. Germline V CDR1 and CDR2: SEHNR, FQNEAQ (reference sequence). The CDR3 loop is CASSAKWADTQYF. DNA of the CDR3: TGTGCCAGCAGTGCTAAATGGGCAGATACGCAGTATTTT.

This clonotype was observed a handful of times. The chain has TRBV12-3 or TRBV12-4 and TRBJ2-1; the D gene is possibly TRBD1 (5 bases). Trimming cost V 7 bases and J 0 bases, with 13 bases left between them. There are 15 residues in the CDR3. The CDR3 here is CASTPGSSSYNEQFF. The CDR3 coding sequence is TGTGCCAGCACCCCAGGGTCGAGCTCCTACAATGAGCAGTTCTTC.

This clonotype has only a few counts. V usage is TRBV12-3 or TRBV12-4 and J usage is TRBJ1-1, with a possible D match to TRBD1 (5 bases). This CDR3 is 13 amino acids long. V was pared by 7 bases and J by 1 base, with 10 bases between. The CDR3, as DNA: TGTGCCAGCACCACCCAGGGGAACACTGAAGCTTTCTTT. Its translation is CASTTQGNTEAFF.

This clonotype was observed at least ten times. The rearrangement uses TRBV5-1 and TRBJ2-3, with D hard to call. Trimming shortened V by 0 bases and J by 12 bases, and 17 bases separated the two germline ends. CDR1 is SGHRS, CDR2 YFSETQ, per germline. The CDR3 runs 14 residues. The chain's CDR3 is CASSLARTPERQYF. The CDR3 DNA reads as TGCGCCAGCAGCTTGGCGAGGACCCCTGAAAGACAGTATTTT.

The chain joins TRBV5-1 to TRBJ2-7, with D unresolved. CDR1 is SGHRS and CDR2 is YFSETQ in the germline V gene. V was clipped by 4 bases and J by 7 bases, with 15 bases between them. The CDR3 spans 13 residues. CDR3: CASSPEAYNEQYF. The CDR3 region has the DNA TGCGCCAGCAGCCCCGAGGCCTACAATGAGCAGTACTTC.

This clonotype was recorded a few times. The chain carries TRBV20-1 and TRBJ1-2, with 10 bases fitting TRBD1. The ends lost 1 base at V and 4 bases at J; junction bases unmatched: 9. The CDR3 loop spans 16 amino acids. Germline CDR1 reads DFQATT; CDR2 reads SNEGSKA (reference sequence). The DNA for the CDR3 is TGCAGTGCTAGAGTCTCCGGGACAGGGGTGTTCTATGGCTACACCTTC. Residues: CSARVSGTGVFYGYTF.